Listed below are T cell receptor beta chains from one sample, sequenced in a study of vaccination and CD4 T cells after COVID-19. These receptors have no known antigen. TCRdb used MiXCR to reprocess the PCR reads, holding one entry per CDR3 protein. The sample consists of some 13,000 distinct CDR3 sequences, 52% of them appearing once. The sample consisted of CD4+ T cells from blood, cultured in vitro. Receptors were obtained from a human donor who had recovered from COVID-19. Both conserved end residues are part of each CDR3. Each record gives: V gene, clone size, J gene, D gene, CDR3 DNA, CDR3 protein. The D gene is left open where the match is weak. Clone size is given for some rows only: seen once, a few or many times, or a class if the clone is expanded.

TRBV20-1	NA	TRBJ1-1	NA	TGCAGTGCTAGATCCACTTTGAGGGCGAACACTGAAGCTTTCTTT	CSARSTLRANTEAFF
TRBV7-6	NA	TRBJ2-3	NA	TGTGCCAGCAGCTTGGAAGCGGCCACAGATACGCAGTATTTT	CASSLEAATDTQYF
TRBV7-2	NA	TRBJ1-6	NA	TGTGCCAGCAGCCCACAGGGATCCTATAATTCACCCCTCCACTTT	CASSPQGSYNSPLHF
TRBV2	NA	TRBJ1-6	TRBD1	TGTGCTTCCAGAGGAGACAGGGGAAATTCACCCCTCCACTTT	CASRGDRGNSPLHF
TRBV7-3	NA	TRBJ2-1	NA	TGTGCCACCTCTAAGCTAGGCGGCTCCTACAATGAGCAGTTCTTC	CATSKLGGSYNEQFF
TRBV2	few	TRBJ2-7	NA	TGTGCCAGCCCGAAGGGGGGCAGGAAAATCTACGAGCAGTACTTC	CASPKGGRKIYEQYF
TRBV28	NA	TRBJ2-3	NA	TGTGCCAGCAGGCTACCGGGAGTGGCAGATACGCAGTATTTT	CASRLPGVADTQYF
TRBV7-2	NA	TRBJ2-1	NA	TGTGCCAGCAGCTTAGCGCGAAACGCGTACAATGAGCAGTTCTTC	CASSLARNAYNEQFF
TRBV20-1	NA	TRBJ2-7	NA	TGCAGTGCGGACAGAGGAAGGGTAGAGCAGTACTTC	CSADRGRVEQYF
TRBV6-1	NA	TRBJ2-1	TRBD2	TGTGCCAGTTATAGCGGGACGTCCTACAATGAGCAGTTCTTC	CASYSGTSYNEQFF
TRBV27	NA	TRBJ2-2	TRBD1	TGTGCCAGCAGTTCCCAAGACAGGGTAGGCAGCACCGGGGAGCTGTTTTTT	CASSSQDRVGSTGELFF
TRBV5-1	NA	TRBJ2-3	TRBD2	TGCGCCAGCAGACCATCTAGCGGAGGGAGCACAGATACGCAGTATTTT	CASRPSSGGSTDTQYF
TRBV15	NA	TRBJ2-5	NA	TGTGCCACAAGTCTCCCGGGGCAAGAGACCCAGTACTTC	CATSLPGQETQYF
TRBV11-1	NA	TRBJ2-7	NA	TGTGCCAGCAGCTCCCGGTGGGGTTTCTACGAGCAATACTTC	CASSSRWGFYEQYF
TRBV30	NA	TRBJ2-7	NA	TGTGCCTGGAGTAGTTCGGGCGAGCAGTACTTC	CAWSSSGEQYF
TRBV30	NA	TRBJ2-5	TRBD1	TGTGCCTGGGACAGGGGCCCGTCCAGTAGGGAGACCCAGTACTTC	CAWDRGPSSRETQYF
TRBV4-3	NA	TRBJ1-2	TRBD1	TGCGCCAGCAGCCCCCGGACAGGGGACGGCTACACCTTC	CASSPRTGDGYTF
TRBV7-6	NA	TRBJ2-5	NA	TGTGCCAGCAGCTTGTATCTGGGGAGGGGGCGAGAGACCCAGTACTTC	CASSLYLGRGRETQYF
TRBV4-2	NA	TRBJ2-7	TRBD1	TGTGCCAGCAGCCAACCTGGACAGGGGGGTGAGCAGTACTTC	CASSQPGQGGEQYF
TRBV15	few	TRBJ2-3	NA	TGTGCCACCAGCAGACCTCAGGGGTTCCCTACCTCACGTAATACGCAGTATTTT	CATSRPQGFPTSRNTQYF
TRBV3-1	NA	TRBJ1-1	TRBD1	TGTGCCAGCAGCCTCGGACAGGGCACTCTTAACACTGAAGCTTTCTTT	CASSLGQGTLNTEAFF
TRBV12-3/TRBV12-4	NA	TRBJ2-7	NA	TGTGCCAGCAGTTCACGTCCTAGCTCCTACGAGCAGTACTTC	CASSSRPSSYEQYF
TRBV28	NA	TRBJ2-2	NA	TGTGCCAGCAGTCCCCACCCCACAGGAAACACCGGGGAGCTGTTTTTT	CASSPHPTGNTGELFF
TRBV20-1	NA	TRBJ1-4	NA	TGCAGTGCTAGGGACAGTCGCGGGTTTGAAAAACTGTTTTTT	CSARDSRGFEKLFF
TRBV7-9	once	TRBJ1-3	NA	TGTGCCAGCAGCCCCCGGCGGGGGGAGGGAAGGGCAAACACCATATATTTT	CASSPRRGEGRANTIYF
TRBV4-2	NA	TRBJ1-5	NA	TGTGCCAGCAGCCAAGATCGGCAGGCGCCCCAGCATTTT	CASSQDRQAPQHF